This passage covers 26 T cell receptor beta chains from one sample sequenced in a study of T cell responses to AZD1222 COVID-19 vaccine. Method: immunoSEQ multiplex PCR; TCRdb's copy keeps in-frame clones and lacks some. The profile shows 100,000 to 150,000 clones, 92% of them singletons. Sequencing used peripheral blood, obtained on day 0 of AZD1222 vaccination. The receptors were sampled from an adult in good health.

The chain recombines TRBV3-1 (or the pseudogene TRBV3-2) with TRBJ2-1; D is undetermined. CDR1 and CDR2 (germline): LGHDT, YNNKEL (reference sequence). CDR3 length: 14 amino acids. With 1 base removed from V and 3 bases from J, the gap between germline ends came to 7 bases. The CDR3 coding sequence is TGTGCCAGCAGCCAAGGCCAGTTCTACAATGAGCAGTTCTTC. It yields the protein CASSQGQFYNEQFF.

This chain joins TRBV3-1 (or the pseudogene TRBV3-2) and TRBJ2-7, with 8 positions matching TRBD1. Trimming removed 4 bases from V and 3 bases from J; junction bases left unmatched: 8. Germline CDR1 and CDR2: LGHDT and YNNKEL (reference sequence). This CDR3 region has 15 residues. As DNA, the CDR3 is TGTGCCAGCAGCCCTTGGGACAGGCGAAACTACGAGCAGTACTTC. This gives the protein CASSPWDRRNYEQYF.

V and J are TRBV18 and TRBJ2-7; D is ambiguous. Germline V lookup: CDR1 KGHSH, CDR2 LQKENI. The CDR3 extends over 15 amino acids. V was pared by 3 bases and J by 2 bases, with 14 bases between. The CDR3: CASSPPNARTYEQYF. In DNA, the CDR3 is TGTGCCAGCTCACCCCCGAACGCAAGGACCTACGAGCAGTACTTC.

The chain recombines TRBV18 with TRBJ1-6; D remains unclear. CDR1 KGHSH and CDR2 LQKENI come from the germline V gene. V was trimmed by 3 bases and J by 7 bases, leaving 16 bases between them. This CDR3 contains 16 residues. CDR3: CASSPTRQLMNSPLHF. The DNA of the CDR3 is TGTGCCAGCTCACCGACCCGCCAGTTGATGAATTCACCCCTCCACTTT.

The chain's CDR3 is CASSPGGVYNEQFF. In DNA, the CDR3 is TGTGCCAGCAGTCCCGGGGGGGTCTACAATGAGCAGTTCTTC. The chain recombines TRBV6-5 with TRBJ2-1; 8 bases map to TRBD2. The junction had 3 bases not matched to a gene; V was cut back by 5 bases and J by 3 bases. Germline CDR1 reads MNHEY; CDR2 reads SVGAGI. This CDR3 has 14 residues.

The chain combines TRBV6-4 with TRBJ1-6; D gene uncertain. The ends were cut back, 5 bases at V and 9 bases at J, with 14 bases in the middle. The CDR3 has 14 residues. Per germline, CDR1 MRHNA and CDR2 SNTAGT. The CDR3 nucleotides read TGTGCCAGCAGTACCAGCCCCGGAGGTTCACCCCTCCACTTT. This sequence encodes CASSTSPGGSPLHF.

In this sample, this clone turned up once. The V gene is TRBV28, the J gene TRBJ1-2; D uncertain. CDR1 and CDR2 from the germline V gene are MDHEN and SYDVKM. V lost 6 bases and J 8 bases, leaving 16 bases between the germline ends. This CDR3 contains 13 residues. CDR3 in amino acids: CASRRGGPLGYTF. The CDR3, as DNA: TGTGCCAGCAGGCGGGGTGGGCCTTTGGGCTACACCTTC.

Only a few counts were recorded for this clone. The V call is TRBV13, the J call TRBJ2-3; D is ambiguous. The CDR3 totals 14 residues. The V gene's germline CDR1 is PRHDT and CDR2 FYEKMQ (reference sequence). V gave up 0 bases and J gave up 0 bases, with 4 bases separating them. In nucleotides, the CDR3 is TGTGCCAGCAGCTTAGGAGCCAGCACAGATACGCAGTATTTT. This translates into CASSLGASTDTQYF.

The J gene is TRBJ1-2, the V gene TRBV2; 7 nucleotides agree with TRBD1. Germline CDR1 and CDR2: SNHLY and FYNNEI. J lost 4 bases, V lost 7 bases, and 3 bases had no gene match. CDR3 length: 12 residues. Written as DNA, the CDR3 is TGTGCCAGCACTGGGACAGTCTATGGCTACACCTTC. This codes for CASTGTVYGYTF.

The chain joins TRBV28 to TRBJ2-5; TRBD2 aligns across 10 bases. Germline loops: CDR1 MDHEN, CDR2 SYDVKM. The CDR3 is 16 amino acids. The ends lost 3 bases at V and 3 bases at J; junction bases unmatched: 7. The CDR3 here is CASSLPLLAGKETQYF. CDR3 DNA: TGTGCCAGCAGTTTGCCCCTACTAGCGGGGAAAGAGACCCAGTACTTC. The whole variable domain, remainder taken from reference TRBV28 and TRBJ2-5, is DVKVTQSSRYLVKRTGEKVFLECVQDMDHENMFWYRQDPGLGLRLIYFSYDVKMKEKGDIPEGYSVSREKKERFSLILESASTNQTSMYLCASSLPLLAGKETQYFGPGTRLLVL.

This clone was seen a single time. This rearrangement joins TRBV7-6 to TRBJ1-2; 7 nucleotides agree with TRBD1. Germline CDR1 and CDR2: SGHVS and FNYEAQ. This CDR3 region has 12 residues. J lost 9 bases, V lost 7 bases, and 8 bases had no gene match. The CDR3 DNA reads TGTGCCAGCATCTTCAACAGGGGCCGCTACACCTTC. Translation gives CASIFNRGRYTF.

The rearrangement uses TRBV10-2 and TRBJ2-1, with TRBD2 identical over 8 bases. V shed 6 bases and J 0 bases; nucleotides not matched to a gene: 4. Germline loops: CDR1 WSHSY, CDR2 SAAADI. The CDR3 extends over 15 amino acids. The CDR3 nucleotides read TGCGCCAGCAGGGTAGCGGGGAGCTCCTACAATGAGCAGTTCTTC. This translates into CASRVAGSSYNEQFF.

This chain uses TRBV6-1 with TRBJ2-5; D may match TRBD1 or TRBD2 (5 bases each). Per germline, CDR1 MNHNS and CDR2 SASEGT. This CDR3 region has 16 residues. The V and J ends lost 3 bases and 4 bases respectively, with 18 bases between them. The CDR3 sequence is CASSDFGTGSRETQYF. The DNA for the CDR3 is TGTGCCAGCAGTGATTTTGGGACGGGGTCTCGAGAGACCCAGTACTTC.

The chain combines TRBV6-1 with TRBJ2-7; D is unresolved. The CDR3 sequence is 12 residues long. Germline values: CDR1 MNHNS, CDR2 SASEGT. V was cut by 2 bases and J by 3 bases, with 5 bases left in between. The CDR3 here is CASSEISYEQYF. The CDR3 region has the DNA TGTGCCAGCAGTGAAATCAGCTACGAGCAGTACTTC.

The gene calls are TRBV5-8 and TRBJ1-2; D gene uncertain. CDR3 length: 15 amino acids. The germline V gene has CDR1 SGHTS and CDR2 YDEGEE. V was cut by 1 base and J by 7 bases, with 17 bases left in between. CDR3 loop: CASSLPGLEWGGYTF. The CDR3, as DNA: TGTGCCAGCAGCTTGCCAGGTCTCGAATGGGGTGGCTACACCTTC.

Sample share makes this clone medium-sized. The chain carries TRBV4-2 and TRBJ1-4; 7 bases are shared with TRBD1. V lost 2 bases to trimming and J lost 2 bases; unmatched junction nucleotides: 11. CDR1 and CDR2 (germline): LGHNA, YNFKEQ. This CDR3 is 18 amino acids long. In DNA form, the CDR3 reads TGTGCCAGCAGCCAATATGGGCAGGGGGAGAGGACTAATGAAAAACTGTTTTTT. It is translated as CASSQYGQGERTNEKLFF.

This chain connects TRBV3-1 (or the pseudogene TRBV3-2) to TRBJ1-1, with 12 bases fitting TRBD1. Germline values: CDR1 LGHDT, CDR2 YNNKEL (reference sequence). This CDR3 is 16 amino acids long. With V trimmed by 4 bases and J by 5 bases, 8 bases remained unmatched. The CDR3, as DNA: TGTGCCAGCAGCCGCCATCCGGGACAGGGGGCGACTGAAGCTTTCTTT. Translating gives CASSRHPGQGATEAFF.

This clone was counted between two and nine times. This sequence joins TRBV4-1 and TRBJ2-5; 12 positions agree with TRBD2. There are 17 residues in the CDR3. Germline CDR1 MGHRA, CDR2 YSYEKL. The trim removed 2 bases at V and 5 bases at J, leaving 9 bases unmatched. The CDR3 protein is CASSQKTSGRLRETQYF. In DNA, the CDR3 is TGCGCCAGCAGCCAAAAGACTAGCGGGAGATTGAGGGAGACCCAGTACTTC.

The rearrangement links TRBV5-1 to TRBJ1-2, with 8 bases that match TRBD1. Unmatched junction bases numbered 17, after V lost 0 bases and J lost 4 bases. Germline V gene data show CDR1 as SGHRS and CDR2 as YFSETQ. The CDR3 runs 19 residues. CDR3 protein: CASSLVGTGGVFVGYGYTF. As DNA, the CDR3 is TGCGCCAGCAGCTTGGTCGGAACAGGGGGTGTTTTTGTAGGCTATGGCTACACCTTC. The whole variable domain, remainder taken from reference TRBV5-1 and TRBJ1-2, is KAGVTQTPRYLIKTRGQQVTLSCSPISGHRSVSWYQQTPGQGLQFLFEYFSETQRNKGNFPGRFSGRQFSNSRSEMNVSTLELGDSALYLCASSLVGTGGVFVGYGYTFGSGTRLTVV.

The chain employs TRBV7-9 and TRBJ1-2; D might be TRBD1 (5 bases). Trimming shortened V by 4 bases and J by 5 bases, and 20 bases separated the two germline ends. CDR1 and CDR2 (germline): SEHNR, FQNEAQ (reference sequence). CDR3 size: 16 residues. CDR3 region: CASSSPQASGLYGYTF. Written as DNA, the CDR3 is TGTGCCAGCAGCTCACCACAGGCCTCCGGATTATATGGCTACACCTTC.

As DNA, the CDR3 is TGTGCCAGCAGCGTAGATGGGGCAGGGGACTATAATTCACCCCTCCACTTT. It translates to CASSVDGAGDYNSPLHF. The rearrangement joins TRBV9 to TRBJ1-6; the D gene is possibly TRBD1 (6 bases). V lost 0 bases and J lost 3, with 13 bases in between. The germline V gene encodes CDR1 SGDLS and CDR2 YYNGEE. The CDR3 consists of 17 residues.

This chain connects TRBV5-6 to TRBJ1-2; TRBD1 matches 8 bases. This CDR3 has 17 amino acids. V shed 0 bases, J shed 8 bases, and the junction held 15 bases outside the gene matches. Germline V gene sequence: CDR1 SGHDT, CDR2 YYEEEE. CDR3 in amino acids: CASSLDPSRGRKGGYTF. For the CDR3, the DNA is TGTGCCAGCAGCTTGGACCCCAGCAGGGGGCGTAAGGGGGGCTACACCTTC.

V and J are TRBV24-1 and TRBJ2-1; 9 bases line up with TRBD2. Per the germline V gene, CDR1 is KGHDR and CDR2 is SFDVKD. The CDR3 runs 17 residues. V trimming: 3 bases; J trimming: 4 bases; junction bases outside the gene matches: 9. CDR3 region: CATSDASGTSRYNEQFF. The CDR3 nucleotides are TGTGCCACCAGTGATGCCTCCGGGACTAGCAGATACAATGAGCAGTTCTTC.

The chain uses TRBV7-8 and TRBJ1-1, with D possibly being TRBD1 (5 bases). CDR3 length equals 15 residues. CDR1 is SGHVS and CDR2 is FQNEAQ in the germline V gene. The V and J ends lost 2 bases and 0 bases respectively, with 10 bases between them. CDR3 loop: CASSLSGGLNTEAFF. The CDR3 region has the DNA TGTGCCAGCAGCTTAAGTGGGGGTTTGAACACTGAAGCTTTCTTT.

The V gene is TRBV5-1, the J gene TRBJ2-3; D remains unclear. Trimming removed 2 bases at V and 0 bases at J, with 10 bases between. The CDR3 sequence is 15 residues long. CDR1 is SGHRS and CDR2 is YFSETQ in the germline V gene. DNA of the CDR3: TGCGCCAGCAGCTTCCGAGGCAGGAGCACAGATACGCAGTATTTT. It is translated as CASSFRGRSTDTQYF.

The chain is built from TRBV5-5 and TRBJ1-2; 8 nucleotides line up with TRBD1. CDR3 length equals 14 residues. The germline V gene encodes CDR1 SGHKS and CDR2 YYEKEE (reference sequence). The J segment lost 7 bases and the V segment lost 0 bases, leaving 5 bases of the junction unmatched. The CDR3 region has the DNA TGTGCCAGCAGCTTGGAGACAGGGGCGTCTGGCTACACCTTC. It translates to CASSLETGASGYTF.